This T cell receptor (beta chain) was identified in a study of OX40 agonist ivuxolimab in advanced cancers. Germline loops: CDR1 MNHNS, CDR2 SASEGT. The V and J ends lost 4 bases and 4 bases, in that order; junction bases with no gene match: 5. This CDR3 has 14 residues. Assay used: immunoSEQ multiplex PCR; TCRdb lists only in-frame clones, some missing. The table has tens of thousands of clones, roughly 90% seen once. The V call is TRBV6-1, the J call TRBJ2-3; 7 bases map to TRBD1. This clonotype originated in an adult with an advanced solid tumor such as melanoma, head and neck, liver or kidney cancer. The material was CD4+ or CD8+ T cells sorted from blood, obtained in a trial of the OX40 agonist ivuxolimab. CDR3 amino acids: CASSVTGQADTQYF. The CDR3 DNA reads as TGTGCCAGCAGTGTGACAGGGCAGGCAGATACGCAGTATTTT.